This TCR beta chain comes out of a study of T cell responses to AZD1222 COVID-19 vaccine. Study observations and caveats: Baseline testing showed seropositivity in only five to seven AZD1222 recipients. Repertoire samples came only from after the peak T cell response.

Remarks on this clone: Its antigen is not identified.

The CDR3 sequence is 12 residues long. In germline, CDR1 is SQVTM, CDR2 ANQGSEA. V was pared by 5 bases and J by 0 bases, with 7 bases between. Sequenced by immunoSEQ multiplex PCR; TCRdb stores in-frame clones only, minus some. Of about 120,000 clones in the sample, roughly nine tenths are singletons; the top ten hold over 1.5%. The chain joins TRBV29-1 to TRBJ1-1; D not certain. The receptor's source is an adult in good health. The input for sequencing was peripheral blood, taken on day 0 of AZD1222 vaccination. The CDR3: CSVLSLNTEAFF. DNA of the CDR3: TGCAGCGTTTTGAGCTTGAACACTGAAGCTTTCTTT.